The clone carrying this TCR beta chain occurred many times. Its matching antigen is unknown. The sample is drawn from a study of blood T cells in healthy people across ages. A second PCR, run for roughly 7 to 12 cycles, used a sample-barcoded 5' primer plus a J-beta primer mix. TCRdb called the 5' RACE reads again in MiXCR, with one record for every CDR3 protein. The table lists 850,000 to 1,300,000 distinct CDR3 sequences, 35% to 50% of them singletons. General study results and limits: Roughly linearly, TCR beta diversity per million T cells fell as age increased.

Between the trimmed V and J ends, which lost 3 bases and 0 bases, there was a span of 15 bases. The CDR3 spans 17 residues. In germline, CDR1 is SEHNR, CDR2 FQNEAQ (reference sequence). The sequencing sample was made of blood. This clonotype originated in a woman aged 60-70 years in good health. This rearrangement joins TRBV7-9 to TRBJ2-1, with D unclear. This CDR3 is CASSFRAPRSSYNEQFF. The CDR3 nucleotides are TGTGCCAGCAGCTTCCGGGCCCCCAGGAGCTCCTACAATGAGCAGTTCTTC.